This note documents a single TCR beta chain sequence. Libraries were prepared by immunoSEQ multiplex PCR; TCRdb keeps only in-frame clonotypes and omits some of them. Here the sample spans hundreds of thousands of clones, around nine tenths being singletons. This study enrolled people aged about 18 to 90 from under 25 US geographic areas. This sample was included in a study of blood T cell repertoires in COVID-19. Looked up from germline, CDR1 is LNHDA and CDR2 is SQIVND (reference sequence). The CDR3 is made up of 12 amino acids. V lost 3 bases, J lost 7 bases, and 9 bases lay in between. V and J are TRBV19 and TRBJ1-1; no reliable D call. The TCR originated in a woman between 45 and 65 years old who had recovered from COVID-19. The sequenced sample was PBMCs or T cells enriched from blood (not recorded which). The CDR3 nucleotides read TGTGCCAGTAGTATTCACTACGGTGAAGCTTTCTTT. Translating it yields CASSIHYGEAFF.